The rows below give T cell receptor beta chains drawn from one sample of a study of cytotoxic CD8 clonotypes in ibrutinib-treated CLL. Data came from immunoSEQ multiplex PCR; TCRdb stores just in-frame clones and leaves some out. The sample records 50,000 to 65,000 clones, over 60% being singletons. Sequenced here: PBMCs, sampled after 12 months of ibrutinib treatment. The receptor source for this set is a human donor with chronic lymphocytic leukemia. The CDR3 runs from the conserved cysteine through the conserved F or W.

j_gene: TRBJ2-7
len: 15
v_gene: TRBV19
CDR3aa: CASSPGGGALYEQYF

j_gene: TRBJ2-5
len: 13
v_gene: TRBV7-2
CDR3aa: CASSFGSSVTQYF

j_gene: TRBJ2-5
len: 17
v_gene: TRBV7-9
CDR3aa: CASSSVRGPTRQETQYF

j_gene: TRBJ2-2
len: 12
v_gene: TRBV29-1
CDR3aa: CSARGSPGELFF

j_gene: TRBJ1-1
len: 13
v_gene: TRBV6-5
CDR3aa: CASRPTARTEAFF

j_gene: TRBJ1-5
len: 13
v_gene: TRBV12-2
CDR3aa: CASSWGSNQPQHF

j_gene: TRBJ2-7
len: 16
v_gene: TRBV13
CDR3aa: CASSLSGGTSSYEQYF

j_gene: TRBJ2-7
len: 14
v_gene: TRBV7-2
CDR3aa: CASSRVAGTYEQYF

j_gene: TRBJ2-7
len: 15
v_gene: TRBV6-6
CDR3aa: CASSYSVAEHYEQYF

j_gene: TRBJ2-7
len: 14
v_gene: TRBV5-4
CDR3aa: CASSTSSLSYEQYF

j_gene: TRBJ2-3
len: 14
v_gene: TRBV5-1
CDR3aa: CASSRDQATDTQYF

j_gene: TRBJ2-7
len: 14
v_gene: TRBV7-2
CDR3aa: CASSRRDGRYEQYF

j_gene: TRBJ2-2
len: 15
v_gene: TRBV7-9
CDR3aa: CASSLAPGNTGELFF

j_gene: TRBJ2-7
len: 14
v_gene: TRBV5-1
CDR3aa: CASRRDRGIYEQYF

j_gene: TRBJ2-7
len: 13
v_gene: TRBV7-2
CDR3aa: CASSSRQDYEQYF

j_gene: TRBJ2-3
len: 13
v_gene: TRBV10-3
CDR3aa: CAISELSKNTQYF

j_gene: TRBJ2-3
len: 20
v_gene: TRBV18
CDR3aa: CASSSLRRRQGSYGTDTQYF

j_gene: TRBJ2-7
len: 16
v_gene: TRBV5-5
CDR3aa: CASSLAGLAGSGEQYF

j_gene: TRBJ2-7
len: 16
v_gene: TRBV10-2
CDR3aa: CASSEPTSGRPYEQYF

j_gene: TRBJ2-1
len: 14
v_gene: TRBV14
CDR3aa: CASSKLADYNEQFF

j_gene: TRBJ2-7
len: 15
v_gene: TRBV11-2
CDR3aa: CASSLIQGGAYEQYF

j_gene: TRBJ2-7
len: 16
v_gene: TRBV10-1
CDR3aa: CASSPQGSPASYEQYF

j_gene: TRBJ2-3
len: 14
v_gene: TRBV7-2
CDR3aa: CASSRGTVTDTQYF

j_gene: TRBJ2-7
len: 14
v_gene: TRBV5-6
CDR3aa: CASSLGAGTYEQYF

j_gene: TRBJ2-1
len: 17
v_gene: TRBV11-2
CDR3aa: CASSSGTSGSYWREQFF

j_gene: TRBJ2-3
len: 15
v_gene: TRBV29-1
CDR3aa: CSVATSGRFADTQYF

j_gene: TRBJ2-7
len: 16
v_gene: TRBV15
CDR3aa: CATSRDRAAGAYEQYF

j_gene: TRBJ1-4
len: 11
v_gene: TRBV20-1
CDR3aa: CGVRDNEKLFF

j_gene: TRBJ2-5
len: 17
v_gene: TRBV15
CDR3aa: CATSEGGINEAEETQYF

j_gene: TRBJ2-1
len: 14
v_gene: TRBV7-3
CDR3aa: CASSLGTHYNEQFF

j_gene: TRBJ2-2
len: 15
v_gene: TRBV7-2
CDR3aa: CASSRDRVDTGELFF

j_gene: TRBJ1-2
len: 12
v_gene: TRBV28
CDR3aa: CASFNRGYGYTF

j_gene: TRBJ2-7
len: 11
v_gene: TRBV18
CDR3aa: CASSNTYEQYF

j_gene: TRBJ1-4
len: 14
v_gene: TRBV29-1
CDR3aa: CSGRVSGANEKLFF

j_gene: TRBJ2-7
len: 16
v_gene: TRBV5-3
CDR3aa: CARSLVVSSSSYEQYF

j_gene: TRBJ1-5
len: 14
v_gene: TRBV5-4
CDR3aa: CASSLGGWGQPQHF

j_gene: TRBJ2-2
len: 14
v_gene: TRBV6-5
CDR3aa: CASRRQGGTGELFF

j_gene: TRBJ1-2
len: 14
v_gene: TRBV18
CDR3aa: CASSPPARAYGYTF